This T cell receptor (beta chain) stems from a study of shared clonotypes between healthy human individuals. Study-level information: Contributing individuals were a couple of females and a few males aged 18 to 49. Overall study findings and caveats: Some naive CD4 clonotypes, about 5.5%, turned up in common across several donors.

TCRdb's table, derived via immunoSEQ multiplex PCR, lists solely in-frame clones and lacks some. The sample includes roughly 1,100,000 clones, more than 60% of them seen just once. The CDR3 runs 15 residues. CDR1 is SNHLY and CDR2 is FYNNEI in the germline V gene. Trimming shortened V by 6 bases and J by 1 base, and 15 bases separated the two germline ends. Of note for this clone: Its antigen is currently unknown.

The chain recombines TRBV2 with TRBJ1-1; no reliable D call. The receptor was isolated from a man between 18 and 29 years old in good health. Specimen: memory CD4+ T cells sorted from blood. As for subset: CD45RA-negative fraction. The CDR3 DNA reads as TGTGCCAGCAGGATTGCAGGAGGTGGGAACACTGAAGCTTTCTTT. Its protein product is CASRIAGGGNTEAFF.